This TCR beta chain was observed in a study of Graves' ophthalmopathy and Graves' hyperthyroidism. This clonotype was seen only a few times. Transcripts of RNA were the source for amplifying TCR beta CDR3 regions. After a first-round RT-PCR with HTBI primers, a second-round multiplex PCR was run. TCRdb redid the calling of the multiplex PCR reads with MiXCR, one entry per CDR3 protein. Of about 240,000 distinct CDR3 sequences in the sample, approximately 42% were seen once. The V gene end was trimmed by 6 bases and the J gene end by 3 bases; junction bases not matched to a gene: 4. The CDR3 totals 12 residues. Per the germline V gene, CDR1 is DFQATT and CDR2 is SNEGSKA (reference sequence). Moderately to severely active ophthalmopathy under 3 months, CAS at least 3, NOSPECS at least 4. If patients had other autoimmune diseases, uncontrolled infections, pregnancy or lactation, they were excluded. PBMCs were density-gradient isolated from around 11 ml fresh blood.

The rearrangement links TRBV20-1 to TRBJ2-7, with 8 bases that match TRBD1. Specimen: peripheral blood. The origin of this receptor is an adult man with Graves' ophthalmopathy. The CDR3: CSAPGTGYEQYF. The CDR3 nucleotides are TGCAGTGCCCCAGGGACAGGCTACGAGCAGTACTTC.